This is a list of T cell receptor beta chains from one sample in a study of blood T cell repertoires in COVID-19. The method was immunoSEQ multiplex PCR; TCRdb's version includes in-frame clones alone and lacks a portion of them. The sample carries 350,000 to 400,000 clones, 70% to 90% recorded once. The specimen sequenced was peripheral blood. These receptors came from a woman aged 30 to 39 with COVID-19, enrolled during active disease. Both conserved end residues are part of each CDR3. D genes are given only for firm matches. Some rows have no size entry. The others give once, few or many, or a class for an expanded clone.

size | D | J | V | DNA | CDR3
. | TRBD1 | TRBJ2-5 | TRBV27 | TGTGCCAGCAGTTTATCTGGGCAGGGGGTATTGGAGACCCAGTACTTC | CASSLSGQGVLETQYF
. | TRBD1 | TRBJ1-2 | TRBV6-5 | TGTGCCAGCAGTTACGGGACAGAACATAACTATGGCTACACCTTC | CASSYGTEHNYGYTF
. | TRBD2 | TRBJ2-5 | TRBV4-3 | TGCGCCAGCAGCCAAGATCAAGGCGCTAGCGGGGGGCCCCCAGAGACCCAGTACTTC | CASSQDQGASGGPPETQYF
. | . | TRBJ1-6 | TRBV28 | TGTGCCAGCTTCAGTGGAACAGCTTATAATTCACCCCTCCACTTT | CASFSGTAYNSPLHF
. | . | TRBJ2-5 | TRBV2 | TGTGCCAGCACCAGGGGCCAAGAGACCCAGTACTTC | CASTRGQETQYF
once | . | TRBJ2-1 | TRBV9 | TGTGCCAGCAGCGTAGGAGCGACCATCTACAATGAGCAGTTCTTC | CASSVGATIYNEQFF
. | . | TRBJ1-2 | TRBV9 | TGTGCCAGCAGCGTAGGGGGGCATGTGGTAAACTATGGCTACACCTTC | CASSVGGHVVNYGYTF
. | . | TRBJ1-2 | TRBV5-1 | TGCGCCAGCAGCTTTGTAAGGGGCGATGGCTACACCTTC | CASSFVRGDGYTF
once | . | TRBJ1-6 | TRBV27 | TGTGCCAGCAGTTTGTCGTGGGGGCCGAATTCACCCCTCCACTTT | CASSLSWGPNSPLHF
. | . | TRBJ1-4 | TRBV29-1 | TGCAGCGTTGTAAAGATCCCGGGGGGTGAAAAACTGTTTTTT | CSVVKIPGGEKLFF
. | TRBD2 | TRBJ2-1 | TRBV11-2 | TGTGCCAGCAGCTTAGCGGGAGGGAGGATCTCGGGCAATGAGCAGTTCTTC | CASSLAGGRISGNEQFF
once | TRBD1 | TRBJ2-7 | TRBV5-8 | TGTGCCAGCAGCTCGGGACAGGGGGCGCGCGAGCAGTACTTC | CASSSGQGAREQYF
once | . | TRBJ2-5 | TRBV30 | TGTGCCTGGAGTATCGGCCCCGGGGAGACCCAGTACTTC | CAWSIGPGETQYF
. | . | TRBJ2-5 | TRBV7-9 | TGTGCCAGCAGCTCACTGGAGACCCAGTACTTC | CASSSLETQYF
. | . | TRBJ2-4 | TRBV4-3 | TGCGCCAGCAGCCAAGGCAGGGCCAAAAACATTCAGTACTTC | CASSQGRAKNIQYF
. | TRBD2 | TRBJ2-7 | TRBV4-2 | TGTGCCAGCAGCCAACTTGGACTAGCGGGGGCCCCAGACTACGAGCAGTACTTC | CASSQLGLAGAPDYEQYF
. | . | TRBJ1-6 | TRBV7-9 | TGTGCCAGCAGCATCGCAGGGCCGAATTCACCCCTCCACTTT | CASSIAGPNSPLHF
. | . | TRBJ2-3 | TRBV9 | TGTGCCAGCAGCGCACCAGGCACAGATACGCAGTATTTT | CASSAPGTDTQYF
. | TRBD1 | TRBJ1-5 | TRBV28 | TGTGCCAGCCTATCCGGACAGGGTAGAAATCAGCCCCAGCATTTT | CASLSGQGRNQPQHF
. | TRBD2 | TRBJ2-2 | TRBV27 | TGTGCCAGCAGTTTGTCACTAGCGGGGGGGCGTGTCACCGGGGAGCTGTTTTTT | CASSLSLAGGRVTGELFF
. | . | TRBJ2-5 | TRBV11-3 | TGTGCCAGCAGCTCCAGTCGTGGAGAGACCCAGTACTTC | CASSSSRGETQYF
. | TRBD2 | TRBJ2-2 | TRBV5-4 | TGTGCCAGCAGCGTAGGACTAGCGGGAGTTGACACCGGGGAGCTGTTTTTT | CASSVGLAGVDTGELFF
. | . | TRBJ1-1 | TRBV30 | TGTGCCTGGAGTGATCCGTACGTGGGGGGAGCGGACGAAGCTTTCTTT | CAWSDPYVGGADEAFF
. | TRBD1 | TRBJ2-1 | TRBV7-2 | TGTGCCAGCAGCGTGCAGGGGGCGCGCAATGAGCAGTTCTTC | CASSVQGARNEQFF
once | . | TRBJ2-3 | TRBV29-1 | TGCAGCGTTGGACAAGATACGCAGTATTTT | CSVGQDTQYF
. | . | TRBJ1-5 | TRBV4-1 | TGCGCCAGCAGCCAAGAGTCAGGGTATAGCAATCAGCCCCAGCATTTT | CASSQESGYSNQPQHF
. | . | TRBJ2-5 | TRBV9 | TGTGCCAGCAGCCCCAGACTACAAGAGACCCAGTACTTC | CASSPRLQETQYF
. | . | TRBJ1-5 | TRBV7-2 | TGTGCCAGCAGCTTGGTCGTTGCGGGCAACAATCAGCCCCAGCATTTT | CASSLVVAGNNQPQHF
. | TRBD1 | TRBJ1-1 | TRBV15 | TGTGCCACCAGCGCCCCGGCGAAACAGGGGTCCATGAACACTGAAGCTTTCTTT | CATSAPAKQGSMNTEAFF
. | . | TRBJ1-3 | TRBV15 | TGTGCCACCAGCAGAGACGAGGGAAACACCATATATTTT | CATSRDEGNTIYF
. | . | TRBJ2-5 | TRBV24-1 | TGTGCCACCAGTGATTTTACAGCCAAAGAGACCCAGTACTTC | CATSDFTAKETQYF
. | . | TRBJ1-2 | TRBV5-4 | TGTGCCAGCAGCTTGGTTGGGGGGGGGCGTACGAGCTATGGCTACACCTTC | CASSLVGGGRTSYGYTF
. | . | TRBJ2-3 | TRBV5-4 | TGTGCCAGCAGCCTATCAGGGGTAACGCAGTATTTT | CASSLSGVTQYF
. | . | TRBJ2-2 | TRBV6-2/TRBV6-3 | TGTGCCAGCAGTTACTTGCCGGGAGCCGGGGAGCTGTTTTTT | CASSYLPGAGELFF
. | TRBD1 | TRBJ1-5 | TRBV19 | TGTGCCAGTAGTATCGTTTGGACAGGGGACCAGCCCCAGCATTTT | CASSIVWTGDQPQHF
. | TRBD2 | TRBJ2-1 | TRBV6-2/TRBV6-3 | TGTGCCAGCAGTTACCGACTAGCGGGGGGGCCTAATGAGCAGTTCTTC | CASSYRLAGGPNEQFF
once | . | TRBJ2-5 | TRBV7-2 | TGTGCCAGCAGCCCAAATCTATTTCGGCAAGAGACCCAGTACTTC | CASSPNLFRQETQYF
. | TRBD2 | TRBJ2-2 | TRBV7-8 | TGTGCCAGCAGCTTAGCCACAGGACTAGCGGGAGCCGGGGAGCTGTTTTTT | CASSLATGLAGAGELFF
. | . | TRBJ2-2 | TRBV9 | TGTGCCAGCAGCGGAGGTGGGGGCTTGGTGGCCGGGGAGCTGTTTTTT | CASSGGGGLVAGELFF
. | TRBD2 | TRBJ2-2 | TRBV4-1 | TGCGCCAGCAGCCAAGAGGTAGCGGGGCTATTAGATCCCGGGGAGCTGTTTTTT | CASSQEVAGLLDPGELFF
. | . | TRBJ2-2 | TRBV6-5 | TGTGCCAGCAGTTATACAGGGTCGGGCGGGGAGCTGTTTTTT | CASSYTGSGGELFF
. | . | TRBJ1-1 | TRBV27 | TGTGCCAGCAGTTTCCTGGGGGGGAACACTGAAGCTTTCTTT | CASSFLGGNTEAFF
. | . | TRBJ2-1 | TRBV3-1/TRBV3-2 | TGTGCCGCAGGGAGGACTTACAATGAGCAGTTCTTC | CAAGRTYNEQFF
. | . | TRBJ2-5 | TRBV19 | TGTGCCAGTACCAGGGGCGGCGAGACCCAGTACTTC | CASTRGGETQYF
. | TRBD2 | TRBJ2-3 | TRBV9 | TGTGCCAGCAGCTCTTCTCGGGAGGGGTTCGGTACGCAGTATTTT | CASSSSREGFGTQYF
. | . | TRBJ1-4 | TRBV11-2 | TGTGCCAGCAGCTTAGAAGGAGCAACTAATGAAAAACTGTTTTTT | CASSLEGATNEKLFF
. | . | TRBJ2-3 | TRBV24-1 | TGTGCCACCAGTACAGGGGGAGGGGGATGGGCCACAGATACGCAGTATTTT | CATSTGGGGWATDTQYF
. | . | TRBJ1-6 | TRBV27 | TGTGCCAGCAGTCCCCGACGGGTCGGGGCCTATAATTCACCCCTCCACTTT | CASSPRRVGAYNSPLHF
. | . | TRBJ2-3 | TRBV5-1 | TGCGCCAGCAGCCCTTCAGTGATTTCTAGCACAGATACGCAGTATTTT | CASSPSVISSTDTQYF
. | TRBD2 | TRBJ2-4 | TRBV5-1 | TGCGCCAGCAGCTTGGAGGGAGGGACGCAGTACTTC | CASSLEGGTQYF
. | TRBD1 | TRBJ1-5 | TRBV11-1 | TGTGCCAGCACCCGAACAGGGGAACGCAATCAGCCCCAGCATTTT | CASTRTGERNQPQHF
once | . | TRBJ2-7 | TRBV7-2 | TGTGCCAGCAGCTTTGGGACTCTAAGTGGCGAGCAGTACTTC | CASSFGTLSGEQYF
once | . | TRBJ2-5 | TRBV18 | TGTGCCAGCTCACCTGGGCGTCCGGAGACCCAGTACTTC | CASSPGRPETQYF
. | . | TRBJ2-2 | TRBV6-2/TRBV6-3 | TGTGCCAGCAGTCTGGCGACTATCGCCGGGGAGCTGTTTTTT | CASSLATIAGELFF
. | TRBD1 | TRBJ2-3 | TRBV18 | TGTGCCAGCTCACCACAGGGACAGGGGGAAGATACGCAGTATTTT | CASSPQGQGEDTQYF
once | TRBD1 | TRBJ1-6 | TRBV10-2 | TGCGCCAGCAAACCGACAGGGGACCGGAATTCACCCCTCCACTTT | CASKPTGDRNSPLHF
. | . | TRBJ1-2 | TRBV11-3 | TGTGCCAGCAGCTTAGTATCAGCGGAGGGTGGCTACACCTTC | CASSLVSAEGGYTF